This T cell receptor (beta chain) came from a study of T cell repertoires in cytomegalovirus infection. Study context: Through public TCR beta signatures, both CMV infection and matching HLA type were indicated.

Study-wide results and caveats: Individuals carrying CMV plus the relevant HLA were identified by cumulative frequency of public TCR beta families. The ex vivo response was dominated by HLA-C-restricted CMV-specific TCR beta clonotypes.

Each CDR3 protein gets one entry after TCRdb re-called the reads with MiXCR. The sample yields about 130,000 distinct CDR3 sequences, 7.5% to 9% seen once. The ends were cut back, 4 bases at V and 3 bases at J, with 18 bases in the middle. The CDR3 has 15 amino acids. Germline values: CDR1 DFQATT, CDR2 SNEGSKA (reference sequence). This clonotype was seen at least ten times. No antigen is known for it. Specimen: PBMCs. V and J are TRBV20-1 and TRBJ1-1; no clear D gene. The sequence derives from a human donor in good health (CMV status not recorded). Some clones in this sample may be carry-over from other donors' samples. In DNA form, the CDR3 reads TGCAGTGCTAACTTAGGGTCTTTAAAGGACACTGAAGCTTTCTTT. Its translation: CSANLGSLKDTEAFF.